Listed here are 28 T cell receptor beta chains from one sample, sequenced in a study of blood T cell repertoires in COVID-19. Produced via immunoSEQ multiplex PCR; TCRdb's table is partial and in-frame only. The repertoire holds more than 200,000 clones, around 86% seen once, with around 5.1% in the top ten. The sample was peripheral blood. These receptors all come from a woman in her fifties or sixties with COVID-19, enrolled during active disease.

The J gene is TRBJ1-5, the V gene TRBV19, with TRBD1 matching 7 bases. From germline, CDR1 is LNHDA and CDR2 SQIVND (reference sequence). The CDR3 has 15 amino acids. V shed 2 bases and J 0 bases; nucleotides not matched to a gene: 1. CDR3: CASSITGDSNQPQHF. The DNA of the CDR3 is TGTGCCAGTAGTATAACAGGGGATAGCAATCAGCCCCAGCATTTT.

The V gene is TRBV3-1 (or the pseudogene TRBV3-2), the J gene TRBJ1-1, with D perhaps TRBD1 (5 bases). The CDR3 has 13 amino acids. Per the germline V gene, CDR1 is LGHDT and CDR2 is YNNKEL (reference sequence). V was clipped by 4 bases and J by 0 bases, with 6 bases between them. CDR3 nucleotides: TGTGCCAGCAGCCGGGGCGTGAACACTGAAGCTTTCTTT. Protein: CASSRGVNTEAFF.

This clone was detected only once. The V call is TRBV5-1, the J call TRBJ2-1, with D perhaps TRBD2 (6 bases). This CDR3 has 16 amino acids. The V and J ends lost 0 bases and 6 bases respectively, with 16 bases between them. The germline V gene has CDR1 SGHRS and CDR2 YFSETQ. The CDR3 here is CASSLDGTPGTNEQFF. CDR3 coding DNA: TGCGCCAGCAGCTTGGACGGGACTCCCGGGACCAATGAGCAGTTCTTC.

Concerning this clone itself: In the same sample, other DNA sequences code for this CDR3. The chain combines TRBV12-3 or TRBV12-4 with TRBJ2-3, with unresolved D. The V end was cut by 3 bases, the J end by 1 base, with 5 bases between. CDR3 length: 13 amino acids. In nucleotides, the CDR3 is TGTGCCAGCAGTTTTAGAGGCACAGATACGCAGTATTTT. Its protein is CASSFRGTDTQYF.

This clone has just one count. The chain combines TRBV29-1 with TRBJ2-1, with 8 bases aligning to TRBD2. After removal of 6 bases from V and 8 bases from J, the junction contained 3 bases not matched to a gene. The CDR3 loop spans 11 amino acids. Germline lookup yields CDR1 SQVTM and CDR2 ANQGSEA. CDR3 sequence (DNA): TGCAGCGTCGGGAGGGGGGATGAGCAGTTCTTC. Protein sequence: CSVGRGDEQFF.

J is TRBJ2-5 and V is TRBV6-2 or TRBV6-3; 7 positions match TRBD2. J was trimmed by 3 bases and V by 0 bases; bases with no gene match: 7. The germline V gene has CDR1 MNHEY and CDR2 SVGEGT. The CDR3 consists of 16 residues. CDR3 nucleotides: TGTGCCAGCAGTTACTCGCCTAGCGGAACAAAAGAGACCCAGTACTTC. Encoded protein: CASSYSPSGTKETQYF.

The chain recombines TRBV11-3 with TRBJ2-5, with D possibly TRBD1 on 6 matching bases. Per the germline V gene, CDR1 is SGHNT and CDR2 is YENEEA. This CDR3 has 15 amino acids. V was clipped by 3 bases and J by 4 bases, with 15 bases between them. In DNA form, the CDR3 reads TGTGCCAGCAGCTTTGGGGCAGGGGCTGGAGAGACCCAGTACTTC. As protein: CASSFGAGAGETQYF.

The rearrangement joins TRBV6-6 to TRBJ1-4; maybe TRBD1 (6 bases). Between the trimmed V and J ends, which lost 2 bases and 0 bases, there was a span of 10 bases. Looked up from germline, CDR1 is MNHNY and CDR2 is SVGAGI (reference sequence). The CDR3 runs to 16 residues. CDR3 amino acids: CASSYGTKSTNEKLFF. Here the CDR3 DNA reads TGTGCCAGCAGTTACGGGACAAAATCAACTAATGAAAAACTGTTTTTT.

This chain connects TRBV6-2 or TRBV6-3 to TRBJ2-1; 8 nucleotides align to TRBD2. CDR1 is MNHEY and CDR2 is SVGEGT in the germline V gene. V was pared by 0 bases and J by 7 bases, with 8 bases of the junction left unmatched. The CDR3 sequence is 16 residues long. CDR3 sequence: CASSYSTGRAINEQFF. CDR3 bases: TGTGCCAGCAGTTACTCGACCGGGAGGGCGATAAATGAGCAGTTCTTC.

This chain joins TRBV6-5 and TRBJ1-2; 8 nucleotides line up with TRBD1. This CDR3 contains 14 residues. Germline CDR1 is MNHEY and CDR2 is SVGAGI. V gave up 5 bases and J gave up 4 bases; unmatched junction bases: 6. Written as DNA, the CDR3 is TGTGCCAGCAGTCAGGGGGCTCGGAGCTATGGCTACACCTTC. Protein sequence: CASSQGARSYGYTF.

The chain is built from TRBV19 and TRBJ1-2, with a tentative D call TRBD1 (6 bases). Between the trimmed V and J ends, which lost 6 bases and 7 bases, there was a span of 24 bases. The length of the CDR3 is 16 residues. Germline CDR1 and CDR2: LNHDA and SQIVND (reference sequence). CDR3 in amino acids: CASRREGGTAASGYTF. The CDR3 DNA is TGTGCCAGTAGAAGGGAGGGGGGCACGGCGGCCTCTGGCTACACCTTC.

The CDR3 coding sequence is TGTGCCAGCAGCGTAGCCGCGAGGGAGCAGTTCTTC. Translation: CASSVAAREQFF. This chain uses TRBV9 with TRBJ2-1, with D unresolved. This CDR3 has 12 residues. V lost 0 bases, J lost 10 bases, and 8 bases lay in between. CDR1 is SGDLS and CDR2 is YYNGEE in the germline V gene.

The J gene is TRBJ1-6, the V gene TRBV3-1 (or the pseudogene TRBV3-2); weak D call: TRBD1 (6 bases). V lost 3 bases and J lost 10, with 13 bases in between. The germline V gene encodes CDR1 LGHDT and CDR2 YNNKEL (reference sequence). The CDR3 covers 14 residues. CDR3 sequence: CASSQGRGRSPLHF. CDR3 DNA sequence: TGTGCCAGCAGCCAGGGCAGGGGTAGGTCACCCCTCCACTTT.

The chain carries TRBV28 and TRBJ2-1, with D possibly TRBD1 on 5 matching bases. The CDR3 runs 16 residues. The V gene lost 5 bases and the J gene lost 2 bases, with 16 bases spanning the gap. CDR1 is MDHEN, CDR2 SYDVKM, per germline. In DNA form, the CDR3 reads TGTGCCAGCAGTCCCCTACCGGGCAGGGCCTACAATGAGCAGTTCTTC. It translates to CASSPLPGRAYNEQFF.

The chain couples TRBV12-3 or TRBV12-4 to TRBJ2-5; 10 positions match TRBD2. This CDR3 contains 13 residues. Unmatched junction bases numbered 3, after V lost 6 bases and J lost 5 bases. DNA of the CDR3: TGTGCCAGCAGCGGTAGCGGGGGGGAGACCCAGTACTTC. Amino acids: CASSGSGGETQYF.

This clone was recorded a few times. The chain combines TRBV4-2 with TRBJ2-5, with 8 positions matching TRBD1. This CDR3 comprises 15 residues. Germline assignment: CDR1 LGHNA and CDR2 YNFKEQ. Trimming removed 1 base from V and 5 bases from J; junction bases left unmatched: 6. This chain's CDR3 is CASSQVERDRETQYF. The CDR3 DNA reads TGTGCCAGCAGCCAAGTAGAACGGGACAGGGAGACCCAGTACTTC.

The CDR3 sequence: CASSFPTSGSTDTQYF. The CDR3 bases are TGTGCCAGCAGTTTCCCAACTAGCGGAAGCACAGATACGCAGTATTTT. The gene calls are TRBV6-6 and TRBJ2-3; 8 bases align to TRBD2. V lost 4 bases, J lost 0 bases, and 6 bases stayed unmatched. CDR3 length: 16 amino acids. CDR1 is MNHNY, CDR2 SVGAGI, per germline (reference sequence).

The V and J genes are TRBV5-8 and TRBJ2-7; tentative D call: TRBD1 (6 bases). The V end lost 4 bases, the J end lost 6 bases, and 17 bases lay between the germline ends. This CDR3 is built from 14 residues. CDR1 and CDR2 from the germline V gene are SGHTS and YDEGEE. The CDR3 spells CASSPGQSSFEQYF. CDR3 DNA sequence: TGTGCCAGCAGCCCCGGACAGAGCAGTTTCGAGCAGTACTTC.

The CDR3: CASKPTTGGGKDHYGYTF. The CDR3 DNA is TGTGCCAGCAAGCCCACAACAGGGGGCGGGAAGGATCACTATGGCTACACCTTC. The J gene is TRBJ1-2, the V gene TRBV27; 9 bases match TRBD1. The CDR3 has 18 amino acids. J gave up 3 bases and V 7 bases, and 18 bases lay outside the gene matches. Germline V CDR1 and CDR2: MNHEY, SMNVEV (reference sequence).

The chain couples TRBV10-3 to TRBJ2-7; D might be TRBD1 (6 bases). Per the germline V gene, CDR1 is ENHRY and CDR2 is SYGVKD. The CDR3 consists of 14 residues. V lost 5 bases and J 5 bases, leaving 16 bases between the germline ends. For the CDR3, the DNA is TGTGCCATCAGTACGACAGGCTCAAGGAACGAGCAGTACTTC. It encodes CAISTTGSRNEQYF.

This clone was seen only a few times. This chain connects TRBV3-1 (or the pseudogene TRBV3-2) to TRBJ2-7; 7 bases line up with TRBD2. CDR1 is LGHDT, CDR2 YNNKEL, per germline (reference sequence). There are 14 residues in the CDR3. The V gene end was trimmed by 1 base and the J gene end by 4 bases; junction bases not matched to a gene: 4. The CDR3 is CASSQARGLYEQYF. DNA for the CDR3: TGTGCCAGCAGCCAAGCGCGGGGACTATACGAGCAGTACTTC.

The chain couples TRBV12-1 to TRBJ2-7; the table names TRBD1, a call not compared with the DNA. TRBV12-1 is shown as a pseudogene. The CDR3 sequence is 15 residues long. The CDR3 protein is CASSLCLGQFYEQYF. Here the CDR3 DNA reads TGTGCCAGCAGCCTATGTTTAGGACAGTTCTACGAGCAGTACTTC.

This chain uses TRBV19 with TRBJ1-2; D remains unclear. CDR1 LNHDA and CDR2 SQIVND come from the germline V gene (reference sequence). V was cut by 6 bases and J by 3 bases, with 14 bases left in between. The CDR3 covers 14 residues. This CDR3 reads CASSTAVGHYGYTF. CDR3 in DNA: TGTGCCAGTAGCACAGCTGTTGGGCACTATGGCTACACCTTC. The entire variable domain, with the rest obtained from reference TRBV19 and TRBJ1-2, is as follows: DGGITQSPKYLFRKEGQNVTLSCEQNLNHDAMYWYRQDPGQGLRLIYYSQIVNDFQKGDIAEGYSVSREKKESFPLTVTSAQKNPTAFYLCASSTAVGHYGYTFGSGTRLTVV.

The chain couples TRBV4-1 to TRBJ1-3; no reliable D call. Germline V gene lookup returns CDR1 MGHRA and CDR2 YSYEKL. V was pared by 4 bases and J by 2 bases, with 12 bases between. CDR3 length equals 15 residues. The CDR3, as DNA: TGCGCCAGCAGCCTGGTTGGAGGGACTGGAAACACCATATATTTT. It codes for CASSLVGGTGNTIYF.

The V gene is TRBV19, the J gene TRBJ1-3, with no clear D. Trimming took 6 bases from V and 1 from J, leaving 10 bases between them. The V gene's germline CDR1 is LNHDA and CDR2 SQIVND (reference sequence). The CDR3 extends over 14 amino acids. The CDR3 sequence is CASSLRGSGNTIYF. The CDR3 DNA is TGTGCCAGTAGCCTTCGCGGATCTGGAAACACCATATATTTT.

The J gene is TRBJ1-5, the V gene TRBV7-9; tentative D call: TRBD1 (6 bases). The CDR3 is 15 residues long. Germline CDR1 is SEHNR and CDR2 is FQNEAQ (reference sequence). V shed 4 bases and J shed 3 bases, with 13 bases lying between them. The CDR3 reads CASSSGQHFNQPQHF. The CDR3 DNA follows: TGTGCCAGCAGCTCCGGACAGCACTTCAATCAGCCCCAGCATTTT.

The chain couples TRBV14 to TRBJ2-1, with 8 bases aligning to TRBD1. The CDR3 is made up of 16 amino acids. Looked up from germline, CDR1 is SGHDN and CDR2 is FVKESK. The V and J ends lost 1 base and 12 bases, in that order; junction bases with no gene match: 14. DNA for the CDR3: TGTGCCAGCAGCCAAGGGGTAATGGCAGGGGGCCGGGGGCAGTTCTTC. Protein: CASSQGVMAGGRGQFF.

This rearrangement joins TRBV6-4 to TRBJ2-2; D uncertain. Trimming took off 4 bases at V and 1 base at J, with 7 bases between the two ends. The CDR3 covers 14 residues. Looked up from germline, CDR1 is MRHNA and CDR2 is SNTAGT. The CDR3 spells CASSAIVNTGELFF. CDR3 sequence (DNA): TGTGCCAGCAGTGCAATAGTGAACACCGGGGAGCTGTTTTTT.